The present entry profiles one T cell receptor (beta chain) with its context. Its antigen is currently unknown. These data belong to a study of cytomegalovirus exposure and HLA in healthy donors. Looking at the study overall: Findings of an earlier analysis included under 140 million unique TCR beta sequences from 190 million or so T cells. The study, taken as a whole, reports: The study recorded fewer than 200 TCR beta chains that were cytomegalovirus-associated. With further analysis later on, most CMV-associated TCR beta chains appeared HLA-restricted.

V lost 2 bases and J 2 bases, leaving 6 bases between the germline ends. Germline V gene lookup returns CDR1 SGHDN and CDR2 FVKESK. The CDR3 sequence is 13 residues long. The PCR contained 60 Vbeta and 13 Jbeta primers. Clones were sequenced by immunoSEQ multiplex PCR, and TCRdb holds only the in-frame ones, with some missing. This sample has more than 150,000 clones; 80% occur once, and the top ten carry 1%. The J gene is TRBJ1-2, the V gene TRBV14, with D unresolved. Specimen: PBMCs. The clonotype was recovered from a woman in her forties or fifties in good health and CMV-seropositive. The CDR3 coding sequence is TGTGCCAGCAGCCAATGGGAGAACTATGGCTACACCTTC. Encoded protein: CASSQWENYGYTF.